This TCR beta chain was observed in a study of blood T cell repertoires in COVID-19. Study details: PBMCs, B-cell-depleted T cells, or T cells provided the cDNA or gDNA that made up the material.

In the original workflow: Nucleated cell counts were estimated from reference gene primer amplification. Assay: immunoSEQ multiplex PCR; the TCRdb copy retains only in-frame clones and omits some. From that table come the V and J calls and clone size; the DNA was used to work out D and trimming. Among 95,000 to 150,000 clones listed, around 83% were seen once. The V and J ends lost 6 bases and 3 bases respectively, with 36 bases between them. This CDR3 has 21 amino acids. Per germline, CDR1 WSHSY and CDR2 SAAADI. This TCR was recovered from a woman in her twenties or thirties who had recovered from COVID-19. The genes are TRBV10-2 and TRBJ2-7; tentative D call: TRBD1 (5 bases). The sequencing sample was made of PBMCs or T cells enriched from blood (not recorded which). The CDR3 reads CASSPIRGFFTSISENYEQYF. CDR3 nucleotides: TGCGCCAGCAGCCCTATAAGGGGATTTTTCACAAGCATATCAGAAAACTACGAGCAGTACTTC.